The subject of this entry is one TCR beta chain. Profiling relied on immunoSEQ multiplex PCR, and the TCRdb table lists in-frame clones only, not all of them. The table has 400,000 or so clones, about 92% seen once. Those enrolled, adults aged roughly 18 to 95 years, came from about two dozen US areas. This sample is part of a study of blood T cell repertoires in COVID-19. The source material was PBMCs or T cells enriched from blood (not recorded which). The receptor's source is a man between 18 and 29 years old who had recovered from COVID-19.

The CDR3 DNA reads TGCGGATCCAGGGGTTCTGGCTACACCTTC. Protein product: CGSRGSGYTF. The V and J genes are TRBV29-1 and TRBJ1-2; D might be TRBD1 (6 bases). Germline CDR1 SQVTM, CDR2 ANQGSEA. The CDR3 loop spans 10 amino acids.